These 22 T cell receptor beta chains originate from one sample sequenced in a study of blood T cell repertoires in COVID-19. TCRdb's copy holds only in-frame clones and misses some; the assay was immunoSEQ multiplex PCR. The sample shows about 130,000 clones, around 82% of them seen only once. Sequencing used peripheral blood. These receptors were taken from a woman in her twenties or thirties who had recovered from COVID-19.

In DNA form, the CDR3 reads TGTGCCAGCAGCCCGAGCACGAAGCCTAACTATGGCTACACCTTC. Its translation: CASSPSTKPNYGYTF. The V call is TRBV7-9, the J call TRBJ1-2; D call uncertain. The CDR3 sequence is 15 residues long. CDR1 and CDR2 from the germline V gene are SEHNR and FQNEAQ (reference sequence). Trimming removed 5 bases at V and 0 bases at J, with 13 bases between.

The chain has TRBV28 and TRBJ1-1; 7 nucleotides line up with TRBD1. The ends lost 6 bases at V and 8 bases at J; junction bases unmatched: 12. The CDR3 covers 14 residues. CDR1 MDHEN and CDR2 SYDVKM come from the germline V gene. The CDR3 coding sequence is TGTGCCAGCAGGAGCTACCGGGACAGTCCAGAAGCTTTCTTT. Translation gives CASRSYRDSPEAFF.

This clone has more than one count but fewer than ten. CDR3 protein: CASGQERYTF. The DNA for the CDR3 is TGTGCCAGCGGACAAGAAAGGTACACCTTC. V is TRBV25-1 and J is TRBJ1-2, with TRBD1 as a possible D gene (5 bases). The CDR3 loop spans 10 amino acids. The V and J ends lost 8 bases and 11 bases respectively, with 12 bases between them. Germline lookup yields CDR1 MGHDK and CDR2 SYGVNS.

A few counts support this clone. This chain joins TRBV5-4 and TRBJ2-1; 7 nucleotides line up with TRBD2. V lost 0 bases, J lost 6 bases, and 3 bases stayed unmatched. Germline V gene lookup returns CDR1 SGHNT and CDR2 YYREEE (reference sequence). The CDR3 consists of 14 residues. The CDR3 here is CASSLVAGFNEQFF. The CDR3 bases are TGTGCCAGCAGCTTGGTAGCGGGCTTCAATGAGCAGTTCTTC.

The V gene is TRBV11-2, the J gene TRBJ2-1, with a possible D match to TRBD1 (5 bases). CDR1 is SGHAT and CDR2 is FQNNGV in the germline V gene. Trimming took 6 bases from V and 2 from J, leaving 5 bases between them. This CDR3 has 12 residues. The CDR3 region has the DNA TGTGCCAGCAGAGGGGCCTACAATGAGCAGTTCTTC. Amino acids: CASRGAYNEQFF.

J is TRBJ1-2 and V is TRBV7-6; tentative D call: TRBD1 (5 bases). CDR3 length: 13 amino acids. CDR1 is SGHVS, CDR2 FNYEAQ, per germline. The V gene lost 5 bases and the J gene lost 1 base, with 8 bases spanning the gap. CDR3 nucleotides: TGTGCCAGCAGCACAGGCCTTAACTATGGCTACACCTTC. Encoded protein: CASSTGLNYGYTF.

The gene calls are TRBV2 and TRBJ2-3; the match to TRBD2 covers 10 bases. The CDR3 totals 16 residues. V lost 8 bases, J lost 6 bases, and 14 bases stayed unmatched. Germline CDR1 and CDR2: SNHLY and FYNNEI. CDR3 DNA sequence: TGTGCCAGCCGTAAACTCGGACTAGCGGCAGGCGATACGCAGTATTTT. Its protein is CASRKLGLAAGDTQYF.

This chain uses TRBV7-8 with TRBJ2-2; 7 positions agree with TRBD2. V trimming: 5 bases; J trimming: 6 bases; junction bases outside the gene matches: 6. Germline-derived CDR1 and CDR2 are SGHVS and FQNEAQ. This CDR3 has 14 amino acids. DNA of the CDR3: TGTGCCAGCAGCCCTGGGAGGGTCTCCGGGGAGCTGTTTTTT. Translated, it gives CASSPGRVSGELFF. The whole variable domain, remainder taken from reference TRBV7-8 and TRBJ2-2, is GAGVSQSPRYKVAKRGQDVALRCDPISGHVSLFWYQQALGQGPEFLTYFQNEAQLDKSGLPSDRFFAERPEGSVSTLKIQRTQQEDSAVYLCASSPGRVSGELFFGEGSRLTVL.

This chain connects TRBV3-1 (or the pseudogene TRBV3-2) to TRBJ1-6, with a tentative D call TRBD1 (5 bases). The CDR3 totals 16 residues. Germline CDR1 and CDR2: LGHDT and YNNKEL (reference sequence). Deletions cut 1 base from V and 12 bases from J, with 19 bases between. The CDR3 DNA reads TGTGCCAGCAGCCAAGGAGCAGGGAAGTTACTTGGACCCCTCCACTTT. It encodes CASSQGAGKLLGPLHF.

The chain has TRBV19 and TRBJ2-7; 9 nucleotides match TRBD1. The CDR3 consists of 13 residues. Germline trimming cut 2 bases from V and 7 bases from J; bases unmatched to any gene: 3. Per germline, CDR1 LNHDA and CDR2 SQIVND (reference sequence). The CDR3 loop is CASSIQGQGEQYF. CDR3 in DNA: TGTGCCAGTAGTATACAGGGACAGGGAGAGCAGTACTTC. The full variable domain, completed using reference TRBV19 and TRBJ2-7, is DGGITQSPKYLFRKEGQNVTLSCEQNLNHDAMYWYRQDPGQGLRLIYYSQIVNDFQKGDIAEGYSVSREKKESFPLTVTSAQKNPTAFYLCASSIQGQGEQYFGPGTRLTVT.

The chain carries TRBV10-1 and TRBJ2-1; the D gene is possibly TRBD2 (6 bases). This CDR3 is built from 14 residues. Trimming stripped 4 bases from V and 7 bases from J, with 14 bases between. CDR1 WNHNN and CDR2 SYGVQD come from the germline V gene (reference sequence). The CDR3 loop is CASSGGERPNEQFF. Written as DNA, the CDR3 is TGCGCCAGCAGTGGCGGGGAACGGCCAAATGAGCAGTTCTTC.

This rearrangement joins TRBV12-5 to TRBJ1-1, with TRBD1 as a possible D gene (5 bases). This CDR3 contains 16 residues. Germline CDR1 is LGHNT and CDR2 is FRNRAP. V was clipped by 0 bases and J by 1 base, with 12 bases between them. The chain's CDR3 is CASGLVQGAGNTEAFF. CDR3 DNA sequence: TGTGCTAGTGGTTTGGTACAAGGGGCCGGGAACACTGAAGCTTTCTTT.

The chain is built from TRBV27 and TRBJ1-3; 9 bases agree with TRBD1. The CDR3 is made up of 17 amino acids. CDR1 and CDR2 (germline): MNHEY, SMNVEV (reference sequence). The ends lost 6 bases at V and 4 bases at J; junction bases unmatched: 13. The CDR3 protein is CASSPGGQGRGGNTIYF. As DNA, the CDR3 is TGTGCCAGCAGCCCCGGCGGACAGGGGAGGGGGGGAAACACCATATATTTT.

The chain employs TRBV28 and TRBJ2-3; 11 bases fit TRBD2. V lost 3 bases, J lost 2 bases, and 4 bases stayed unmatched. Germline lookup yields CDR1 MDHEN and CDR2 SYDVKM. The CDR3 runs to 16 residues. The CDR3 protein is CASSFSSGRLTDTQYF. The DNA of the CDR3 is TGTGCCAGCAGTTTTTCTAGCGGGAGGCTCACAGATACGCAGTATTTT.

The chain uses TRBV5-1 and TRBJ1-2; 10 nucleotides agree with TRBD1. CDR3 length: 14 amino acids. Per the germline V gene, CDR1 is SGHRS and CDR2 is YFSETQ. V lost 0 bases to trimming and J lost 6 bases; unmatched junction nucleotides: 2. The CDR3 DNA is TGCGCCAGCAGCTTGGGACAGGGGGCGAATGGCTACACCTTC. Encoded protein: CASSLGQGANGYTF.

The chain uses TRBV7-9 and TRBJ2-7; possibly TRBD2 for D (5 bases). CDR1 is SEHNR, CDR2 FQNEAQ, per germline (reference sequence). The CDR3 spans 14 residues. V was cut by 1 base and J by 4 bases, with 11 bases left in between. CDR3 amino acids: CASSLGVTSYEQYF. As DNA, the CDR3 is TGTGCCAGCAGCTTAGGGGTTACTAGTTACGAGCAGTACTTC.

The chain joins TRBV7-2 to TRBJ2-7; D perhaps matches TRBD2 (6 bases). The CDR3 length is 16 residues. V lost 5 bases to trimming and J lost 5 bases, with 22 bases between them. The V gene's germline CDR1 is SGHTA and CDR2 FQGNSA. CDR3 DNA: TGTGCCAGCAGCCCCACCGGCGGGACGGGCCGACACGAGCAGTACTTC. It yields the protein CASSPTGGTGRHEQYF. The whole variable domain, filled in from reference TRBV7-2 and TRBJ2-7, reads GAGVSQSPSNKVTEKGKDVELRCDPISGHTALYWYRQSLGQGLEFLIYFQGNSAPDKSGLPSDRFSAERTGGSVSTLTIQRTQQEDSAVYLCASSPTGGTGRHEQYFGPGTRLTVT.

The J gene is TRBJ2-5, the V gene TRBV5-1; a weak D match, TRBD2 (5 bases). Germline V gene lookup returns CDR1 SGHRS and CDR2 YFSETQ. The CDR3 is 13 residues long. Trimming cost V 1 base and J 2 bases, with 6 bases left between them. CDR3 DNA sequence: TGCGCCAGCAGCTTGTCGGGGCAAGAGACCCAGTACTTC. Its translation is CASSLSGQETQYF.

The chain combines TRBV3-1 (or the pseudogene TRBV3-2) with TRBJ1-5; D ambiguous. Germline V gene data show CDR1 as LGHDT and CDR2 as YNNKEL (reference sequence). Trimming removed 4 bases at V and 3 bases at J, with 13 bases between. The CDR3 consists of 15 residues. CDR3 sequence reads: CASSPRGGINQPQHF. For the CDR3, the DNA is TGTGCCAGCAGCCCTCGGGGAGGGATCAATCAGCCCCAGCATTTT.

V usage is TRBV10-1 and J usage is TRBJ2-1; 7 nucleotides align to TRBD2. CDR3 length: 13 residues. CDR1 WNHNN and CDR2 SYGVQD come from the germline V gene (reference sequence). Losses at the gene ends were 3 bases for V and 7 bases for J; bases not matched to a gene: 3. CDR3 coding DNA: TGCGCCAGCAGTGACGGGGGGAGGAATGAGCAGTTCTTC. Translation: CASSDGGRNEQFF.

This sequence joins TRBV6-5 and TRBJ2-7, with no clear D. Between the trimmed V and J ends, which lost 4 bases and 2 bases, there was a span of 9 bases. The CDR3 sequence is 13 residues long. Germline loops: CDR1 MNHEY, CDR2 SVGAGI. In DNA, the CDR3 is TGTGCCAGCAGTTCTGGAGTAGCCTACGAGCAGTACTTC. Amino acids: CASSSGVAYEQYF.

This chain uses TRBV7-8 with TRBJ2-2; TRBD2 aligns across 12 bases. The CDR3 consists of 16 residues. Germline CDR1 SGHVS, CDR2 FQNEAQ. V lost 5 bases and J lost 6; bases outside the gene matches: 7. The CDR3 DNA reads as TGTGCCAGCAGCCACGGACTAGCGGGGTTTTCCGGGGAGCTGTTTTTT. It specifies CASSHGLAGFSGELFF.